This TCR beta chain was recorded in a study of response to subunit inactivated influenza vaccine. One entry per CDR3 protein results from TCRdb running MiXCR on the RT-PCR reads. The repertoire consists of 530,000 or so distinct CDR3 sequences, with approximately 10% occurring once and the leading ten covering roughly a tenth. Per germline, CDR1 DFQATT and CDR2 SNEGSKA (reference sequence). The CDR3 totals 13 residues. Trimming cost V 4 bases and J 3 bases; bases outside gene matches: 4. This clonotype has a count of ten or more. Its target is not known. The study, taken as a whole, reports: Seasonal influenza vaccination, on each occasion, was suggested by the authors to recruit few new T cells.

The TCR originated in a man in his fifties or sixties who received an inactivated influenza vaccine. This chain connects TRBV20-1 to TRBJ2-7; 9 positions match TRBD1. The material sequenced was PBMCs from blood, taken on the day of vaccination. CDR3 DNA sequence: TGCAGTGCTACTTGGACAGGGGACTACGAGCAGTACTTC. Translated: CSATWTGDYEQYF.